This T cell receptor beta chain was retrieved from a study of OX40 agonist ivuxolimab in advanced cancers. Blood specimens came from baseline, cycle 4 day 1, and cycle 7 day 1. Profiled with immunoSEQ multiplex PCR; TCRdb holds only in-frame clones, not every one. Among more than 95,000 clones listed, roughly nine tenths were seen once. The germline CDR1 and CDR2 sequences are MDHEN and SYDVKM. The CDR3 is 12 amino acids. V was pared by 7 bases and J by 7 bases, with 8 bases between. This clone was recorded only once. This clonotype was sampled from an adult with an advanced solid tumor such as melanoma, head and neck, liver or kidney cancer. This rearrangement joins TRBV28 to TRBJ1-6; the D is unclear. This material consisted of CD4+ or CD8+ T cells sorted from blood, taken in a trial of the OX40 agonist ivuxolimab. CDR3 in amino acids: CASTMNNSPLHF. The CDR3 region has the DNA TGTGCCAGCACCATGAACAATTCACCCCTCCACTTT.